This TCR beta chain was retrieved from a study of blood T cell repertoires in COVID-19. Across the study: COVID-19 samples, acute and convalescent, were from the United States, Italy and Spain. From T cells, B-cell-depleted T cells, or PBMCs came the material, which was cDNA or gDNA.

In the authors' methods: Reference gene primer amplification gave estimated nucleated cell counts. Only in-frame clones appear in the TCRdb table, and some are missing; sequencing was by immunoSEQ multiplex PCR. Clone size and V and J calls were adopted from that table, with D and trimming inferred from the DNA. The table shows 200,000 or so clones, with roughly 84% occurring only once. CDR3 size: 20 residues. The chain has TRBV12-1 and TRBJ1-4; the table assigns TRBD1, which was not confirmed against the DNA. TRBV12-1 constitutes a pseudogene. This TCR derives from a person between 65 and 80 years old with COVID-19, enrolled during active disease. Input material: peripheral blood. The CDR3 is CASSLSLPRDRGYTNEKLFF. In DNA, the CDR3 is TGTGCCAGCAGCTTGTCTCTCCCGAGGGACAGGGGTTATACTAATGAAAAACTGTTTTTT.